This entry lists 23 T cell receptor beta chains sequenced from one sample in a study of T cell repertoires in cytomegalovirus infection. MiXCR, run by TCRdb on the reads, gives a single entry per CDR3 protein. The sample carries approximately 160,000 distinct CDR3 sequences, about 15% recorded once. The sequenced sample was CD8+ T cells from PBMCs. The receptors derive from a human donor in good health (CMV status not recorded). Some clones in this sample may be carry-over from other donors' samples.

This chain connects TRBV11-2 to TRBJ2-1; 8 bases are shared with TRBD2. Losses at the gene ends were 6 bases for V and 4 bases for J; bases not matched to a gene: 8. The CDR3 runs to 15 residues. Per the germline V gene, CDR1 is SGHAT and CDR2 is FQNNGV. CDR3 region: CASRPAGGLYNEQFF. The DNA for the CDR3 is TGTGCCAGCAGACCCGCGGGAGGCCTTTACAATGAGCAGTTCTTC.

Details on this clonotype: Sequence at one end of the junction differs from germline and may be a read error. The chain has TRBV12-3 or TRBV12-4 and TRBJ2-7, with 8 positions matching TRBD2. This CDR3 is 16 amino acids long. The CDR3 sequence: CASSPSGGKGSYELYF. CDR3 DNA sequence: TGTGCCAGCAGCCCCTCGGGAGGGAAGGGCAGCTACGAGCTGTACTTC.

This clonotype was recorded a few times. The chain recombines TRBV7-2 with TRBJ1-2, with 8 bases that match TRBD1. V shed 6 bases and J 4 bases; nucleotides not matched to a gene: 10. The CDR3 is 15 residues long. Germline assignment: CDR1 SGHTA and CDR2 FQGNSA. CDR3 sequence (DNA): TGTGCCAGCAGGAAATTCGAACAGGGGGGCTATGGCTACACCTTC. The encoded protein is CASRKFEQGGYGYTF.

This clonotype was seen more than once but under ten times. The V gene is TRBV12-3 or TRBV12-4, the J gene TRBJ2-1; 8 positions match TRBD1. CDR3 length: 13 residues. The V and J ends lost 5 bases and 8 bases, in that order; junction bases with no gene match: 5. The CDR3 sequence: CASSLGTGYEQFF. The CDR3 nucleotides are TGTGCCAGCAGTCTAGGGACAGGATATGAGCAGTTCTTC.

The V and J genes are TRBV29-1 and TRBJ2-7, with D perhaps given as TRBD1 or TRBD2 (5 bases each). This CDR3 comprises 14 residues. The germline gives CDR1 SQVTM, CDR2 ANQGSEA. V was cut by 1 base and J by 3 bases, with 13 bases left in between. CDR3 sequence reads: CSVEVQGRGYEQYF. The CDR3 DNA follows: TGCAGCGTTGAAGTCCAGGGTCGGGGCTACGAGCAGTACTTC.

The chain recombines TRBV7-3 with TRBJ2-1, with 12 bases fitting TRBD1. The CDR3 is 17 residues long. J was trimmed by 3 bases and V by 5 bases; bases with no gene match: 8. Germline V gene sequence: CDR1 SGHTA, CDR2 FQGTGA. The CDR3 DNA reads TGTGCCAGCAGCCTTCCGGGACAGGGGGCTAGCTACAATGAGCAGTTCTTC. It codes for CASSLPGQGASYNEQFF.

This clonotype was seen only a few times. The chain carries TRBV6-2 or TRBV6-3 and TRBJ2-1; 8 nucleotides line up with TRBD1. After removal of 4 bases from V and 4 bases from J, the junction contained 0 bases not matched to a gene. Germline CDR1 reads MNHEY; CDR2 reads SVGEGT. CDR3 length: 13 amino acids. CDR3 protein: CASSWTGYNEQFF. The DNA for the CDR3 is TGTGCCAGCAGTTGGACAGGGTACAATGAGCAGTTCTTC.

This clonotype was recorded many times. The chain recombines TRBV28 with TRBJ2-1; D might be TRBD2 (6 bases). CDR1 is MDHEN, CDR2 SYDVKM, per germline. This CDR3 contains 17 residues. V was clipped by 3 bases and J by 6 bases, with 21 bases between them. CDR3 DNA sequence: TGTGCCAGCAGTTTTTTGGTCGATTATTTGGGAGGCAATGAGCAGTTCTTC. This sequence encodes CASSFLVDYLGGNEQFF.

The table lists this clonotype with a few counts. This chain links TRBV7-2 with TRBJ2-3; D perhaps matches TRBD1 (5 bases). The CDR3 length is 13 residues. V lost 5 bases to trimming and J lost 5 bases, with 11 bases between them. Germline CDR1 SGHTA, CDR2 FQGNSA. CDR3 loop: CASSERRGDTQYF. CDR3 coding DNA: TGTGCCAGCAGCGAGCGAAGGGGAGATACGCAGTATTTT.

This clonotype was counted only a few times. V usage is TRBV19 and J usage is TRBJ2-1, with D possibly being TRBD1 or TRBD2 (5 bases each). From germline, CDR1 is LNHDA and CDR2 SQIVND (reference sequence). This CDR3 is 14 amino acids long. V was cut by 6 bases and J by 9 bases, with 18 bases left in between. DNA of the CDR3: TGTGCCAGTAGGATTGGGGCGGGCGTCCGTGAGCAGTTCTTC. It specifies CASRIGAGVREQFF.

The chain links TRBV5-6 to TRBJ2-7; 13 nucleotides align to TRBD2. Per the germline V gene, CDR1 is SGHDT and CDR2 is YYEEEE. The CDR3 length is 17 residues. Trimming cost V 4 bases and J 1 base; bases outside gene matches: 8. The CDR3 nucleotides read TGTGCCAGCAGCCTTGGACTAGCGGGGGTGTCTTCCTACGAGCAGTACTTC. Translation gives CASSLGLAGVSSYEQYF.

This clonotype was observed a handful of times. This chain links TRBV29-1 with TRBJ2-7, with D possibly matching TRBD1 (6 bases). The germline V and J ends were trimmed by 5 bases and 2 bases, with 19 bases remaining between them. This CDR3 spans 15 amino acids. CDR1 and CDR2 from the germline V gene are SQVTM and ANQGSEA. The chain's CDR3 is CSVQGQSQNPYEQYF. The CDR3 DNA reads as TGCAGCGTTCAAGGACAGTCCCAAAACCCCTACGAGCAGTACTTC.

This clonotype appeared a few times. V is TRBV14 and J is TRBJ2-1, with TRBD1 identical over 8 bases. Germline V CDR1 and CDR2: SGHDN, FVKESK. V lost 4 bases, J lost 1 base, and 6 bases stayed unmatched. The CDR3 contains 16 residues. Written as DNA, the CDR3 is TGTGCCAGCAGCCGAAGCGGACAGGGTTCCTACAATGAGCAGTTCTTC. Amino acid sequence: CASSRSGQGSYNEQFF.

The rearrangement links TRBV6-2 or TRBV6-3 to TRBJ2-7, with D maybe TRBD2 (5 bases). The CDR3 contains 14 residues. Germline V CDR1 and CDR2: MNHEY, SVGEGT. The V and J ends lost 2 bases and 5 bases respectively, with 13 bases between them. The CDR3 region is CASSYLRAEDEQYF. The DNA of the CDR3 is TGTGCCAGCAGTTACCTGCGGGCGGAGGACGAGCAGTACTTC.

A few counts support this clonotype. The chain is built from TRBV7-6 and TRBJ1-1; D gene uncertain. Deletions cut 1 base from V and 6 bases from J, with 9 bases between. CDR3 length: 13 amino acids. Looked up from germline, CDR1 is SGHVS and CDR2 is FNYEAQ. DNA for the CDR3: TGTGCCAGCAGCTTAGTCCGAACTTCTGAAGCTTTCTTT. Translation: CASSLVRTSEAFF.

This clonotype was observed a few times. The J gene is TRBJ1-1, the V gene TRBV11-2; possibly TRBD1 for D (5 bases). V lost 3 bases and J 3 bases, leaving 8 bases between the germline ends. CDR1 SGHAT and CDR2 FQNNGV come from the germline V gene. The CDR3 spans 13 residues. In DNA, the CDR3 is TGTGCCAGCAGCTTTGTGACAGACACTGAAGCTTTCTTT. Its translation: CASSFVTDTEAFF.

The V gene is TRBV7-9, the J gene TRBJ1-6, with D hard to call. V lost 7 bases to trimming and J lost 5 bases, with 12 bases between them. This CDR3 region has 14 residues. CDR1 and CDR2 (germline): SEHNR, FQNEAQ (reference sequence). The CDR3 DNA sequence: TGTGCCAGCAACGGACGGAAAGATAATTCACCCCTCCACTTT. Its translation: CASNGRKDNSPLHF.

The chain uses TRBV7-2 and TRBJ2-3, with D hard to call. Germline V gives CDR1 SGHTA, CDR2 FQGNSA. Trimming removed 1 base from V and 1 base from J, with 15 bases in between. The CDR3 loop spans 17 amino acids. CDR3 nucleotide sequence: TGTGCCAGCAGCTTAGAGAACACCCATACCCGCACAGATACGCAGTATTTT. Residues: CASSLENTHTRTDTQYF.

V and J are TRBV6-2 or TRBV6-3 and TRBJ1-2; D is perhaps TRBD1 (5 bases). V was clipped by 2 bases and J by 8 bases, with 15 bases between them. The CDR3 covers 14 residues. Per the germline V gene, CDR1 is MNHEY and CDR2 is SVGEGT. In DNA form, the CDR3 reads TGTGCCAGCAGTTACAACCCGACAGCGGAAGGCTACACCTTC. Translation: CASSYNPTAEGYTF.

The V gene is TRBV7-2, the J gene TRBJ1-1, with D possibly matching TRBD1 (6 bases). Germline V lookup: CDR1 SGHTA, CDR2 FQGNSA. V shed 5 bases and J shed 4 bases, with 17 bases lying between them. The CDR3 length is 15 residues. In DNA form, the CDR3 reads TGTGCCAGCAGCCTTCCTAACAGGGAGGTCACTGAAGCTTTCTTT. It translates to CASSLPNREVTEAFF.

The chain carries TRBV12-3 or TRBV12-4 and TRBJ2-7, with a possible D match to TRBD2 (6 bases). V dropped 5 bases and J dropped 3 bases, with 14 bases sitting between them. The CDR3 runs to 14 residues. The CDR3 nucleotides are TGTGCCAGCAGTCCCTCCCGGGGACTCTACGAGCAGTACTTC. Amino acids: CASSPSRGLYEQYF.

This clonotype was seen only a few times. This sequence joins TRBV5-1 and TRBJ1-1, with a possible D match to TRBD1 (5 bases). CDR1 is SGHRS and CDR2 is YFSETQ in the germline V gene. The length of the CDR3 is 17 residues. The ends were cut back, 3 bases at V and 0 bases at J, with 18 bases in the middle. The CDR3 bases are TGCGCCAGCAGCTGGGGGGGTATCACGGCGATGAACACTGAAGCTTTCTTT. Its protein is CASSWGGITAMNTEAFF.

In DNA form, the CDR3 reads TGTGCCAGCAGTTACTCGAGAGGGAGAAACACCGGGGAGCTGTTTTTT. Translation gives CASSYSRGRNTGELFF. The chain joins TRBV6-6 to TRBJ2-2; a possible D gene is TRBD2 (5 bases). The CDR3 extends over 16 amino acids. Per germline, CDR1 MNHNY and CDR2 SVGAGI (reference sequence). Between the trimmed V and J ends, which lost 0 bases and 2 bases, there was a span of 10 bases.